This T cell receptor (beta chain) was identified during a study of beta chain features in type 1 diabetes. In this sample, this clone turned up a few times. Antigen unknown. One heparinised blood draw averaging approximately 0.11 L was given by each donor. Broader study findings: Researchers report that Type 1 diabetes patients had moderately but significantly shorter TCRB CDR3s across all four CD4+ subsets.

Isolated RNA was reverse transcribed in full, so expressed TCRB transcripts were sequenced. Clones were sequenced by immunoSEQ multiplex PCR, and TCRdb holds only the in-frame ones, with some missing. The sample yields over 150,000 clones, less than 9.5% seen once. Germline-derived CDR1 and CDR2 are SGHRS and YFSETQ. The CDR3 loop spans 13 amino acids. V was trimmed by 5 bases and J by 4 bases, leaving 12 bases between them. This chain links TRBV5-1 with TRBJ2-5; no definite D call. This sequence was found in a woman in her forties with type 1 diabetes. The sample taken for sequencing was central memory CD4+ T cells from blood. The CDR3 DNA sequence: TGCGCCAGCAGGGAAGGAGTTGGAGAGACCCAGTACTTC. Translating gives CASREGVGETQYF. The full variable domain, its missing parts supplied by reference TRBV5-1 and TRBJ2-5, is KAGVTQTPRYLIKTRGQQVTLSCSPISGHRSVSWYQQTPGQGLQFLFEYFSETQRNKGNFPGRFSGRQFSNSRSEMNVSTLELGDSALYLCASREGVGETQYFGPGTRLLVL.